This TCR beta chain was observed in a study of T-cell memory formation after mild COVID-19. Study information: Clusters of TCRs were largely donor specific. Findings of the study overall: Cross-reactive memory appears to have joined, as suggested by some responding clones showing up in pre-infection memory.

In TCRdb, the 5' RACE reads were re-called with MiXCR into one record per CDR3 protein. The table has almost 250,000 distinct CDR3 sequences, 15% seen once; the top ten hold 2.1%. This clonotype was found many times. The antigen remains unidentified. Trimming took 0 bases from V and 7 from J, leaving 9 bases between them. Germline V gene lookup returns CDR1 LNHNV and CDR2 YYDKDF (reference sequence). CDR3 length: 13 amino acids. The specimen sequenced was PBMCs or a T cell subset sorted from them (not recorded which). The J gene is TRBJ2-5, the V gene TRBV15; no reliable D call. The sequence came from an adult woman who had mild COVID-19 (a few samples of this study predate the infection). Cell type and time point are not known. The CDR3 DNA follows: TGTGCCACCAGCAGAGAAGGAACCCGGACCCAGTACTTC. This translates into CATSREGTRTQYF.